Sequencing of this T cell receptor beta chain was carried out in a study of blood T cell repertoires in COVID-19. The wider study: Sites in the United States, Italy and Spain provided acute and convalescent COVID-19 samples. The analysed material was cDNA or gDNA that came from T cells, B-cell-depleted T cells, or PBMCs.

The CDR3 has 16 amino acids. V lost 3 bases and J lost 2; bases outside the gene matches: 7. The V gene's germline CDR1 is LNHNV and CDR2 YYDKDF (reference sequence). Study processing details: Amplifying reference gene primers gave estimates of nucleated cell counts. The table came from immunoSEQ multiplex PCR; TCRdb's copy has only in-frame clones and leaves some out. The V and J calls and clone size are taken from that table; D and trimming were inferred from the DNA. This sample has tens of thousands of clones, with just over 85% found just once. Sequencing was performed on peripheral blood. This receptor was taken from a human donor in a cohort sampled during active COVID-19. This chain links TRBV15 with TRBJ1-1; 9 positions match TRBD1. CDR3 amino acids: CATSRGQGLGNTEAFF. The CDR3 bases are TGTGCCACCAGCAGGGGACAGGGTTTAGGAAACACTGAAGCTTTCTTT.